Listed below are T cell receptor beta chains from one sample, sequenced in a study of T-cell reconstitution after alpha-beta-depleted transplantation in children. TCRdb processed the PCR reads anew with MiXCR; each CDR3 protein has one entry. The sample contains approximately 350,000 distinct CDR3 sequences, roughly 15% of which appear only once. The sequenced sample was PBMCs, obtained from the stem cell graft. The receptors were gathered from a human donor who donated a stem cell graft to a child with Fanconi anemia. Each CDR3 is given with its conserved first and last residue. The D gene is left open where the match is weak. Clone size is shown for a subset of rows, as once, few, many or a class of expanded clone.

CDR3 DNA: TGTGCCAGCAGTTTCGTACCGAGCGGGGGACTGTACAATGAGCAGTTCTTC; CDR3 protein: CASSFVPSGGLYNEQFF; V gene: TRBV6-2/TRBV6-3; J gene: TRBJ2-1; D gene: TRBD2; clone size: many
CDR3 DNA: TGCAGTGCCCCTCGAGAATCGAACTATGGCTACACCTTC; CDR3 protein: CSAPRESNYGYTF; V gene: TRBV20-1; J gene: TRBJ1-2; D gene: .; clone size: .
CDR3 DNA: TGTGCCAGCAGTTTGGCTGAAACAGGGGGCCCTACCCGCTCTGGGGCCAACGTCCTGACTTTC; CDR3 protein: CASSLAETGGPTRSGANVLTF; V gene: TRBV28; J gene: TRBJ2-6; D gene: TRBD1; clone size: many
CDR3 DNA: TGTGCCAGCAGTTTAGGGCGGAGCACAGATACGCAGTATTTT; CDR3 protein: CASSLGRSTDTQYF; V gene: TRBV5-1; J gene: TRBJ2-3; D gene: .; clone size: many
CDR3 DNA: TGTGCCAGCAGCCGGACCCAGGGCTGGGGCAATCAGCCCCAGCATTTT; CDR3 protein: CASSRTQGWGNQPQHF; V gene: TRBV7-8; J gene: TRBJ1-5; D gene: .; clone size: many
CDR3 DNA: TGTGCCAGCAGCCAAAGGGGTTACACCGGGGAGCTGTTTTTT; CDR3 protein: CASSQRGYTGELFF; V gene: TRBV3-1; J gene: TRBJ2-2; D gene: .; clone size: .
CDR3 DNA: TGTGCCAGCAGCCCCCACGGGACCGGGGAGCTGTTTTTT; CDR3 protein: CASSPHGTGELFF; V gene: TRBV7-9; J gene: TRBJ2-2; D gene: .; clone size: many
CDR3 DNA: TGCAGTGCGTCCGACAGGACACGGAACACTGAAGCTTTCTTT; CDR3 protein: CSASDRTRNTEAFF; V gene: TRBV20-1; J gene: TRBJ1-1; D gene: .; clone size: .
CDR3 DNA: TGCAGCGTTGTCTCGTATACGGGAGATGCTAGCACAGATACGCAGTATTTT; CDR3 protein: CSVVSYTGDASTDTQYF; V gene: TRBV29-1; J gene: TRBJ2-3; D gene: .; clone size: many
CDR3 DNA: TGTGCCAGCAGTACTAGCGGGGGGTTCGATGAGCAGTTCTTC; CDR3 protein: CASSTSGGFDEQFF; V gene: TRBV6-2/TRBV6-3; J gene: TRBJ2-1; D gene: TRBD2; clone size: few
CDR3 DNA: TGTGCCAGCAGTATATCCGGGACTAGCGGGGGAAGGGAGCAGTTCTTC; CDR3 protein: CASSISGTSGGREQFF; V gene: TRBV12-3/TRBV12-4; J gene: TRBJ2-1; D gene: TRBD2; clone size: few
CDR3 DNA: TGTGCCAGCAGCCAAGTCGAGATGGGAGAGACCCAGTACTTC; CDR3 protein: CASSQVEMGETQYF; V gene: TRBV4-2; J gene: TRBJ2-5; D gene: .; clone size: .
CDR3 DNA: TGTGCCAGCAGTGCCACAGGAATCTCCGGGGAGCTGTTTTTT; CDR3 protein: CASSATGISGELFF; V gene: TRBV12-3/TRBV12-4; J gene: TRBJ2-2; D gene: .; clone size: few
CDR3 DNA: TGTGCCAGCAGTTGGGGACAGGGGGCAGAGCAGTACTTC; CDR3 protein: CASSWGQGAEQYF; V gene: TRBV27; J gene: TRBJ2-7; D gene: TRBD1; clone size: .
CDR3 DNA: TGCGCCAGCAGGCACACGGCCTACAATGAGCAGTTCTTC; CDR3 protein: CASRHTAYNEQFF; V gene: TRBV5-1; J gene: TRBJ2-1; D gene: .; clone size: few
CDR3 DNA: TGTGCCAGCAGTGACAGGGCCGAGACCCAGTACTTC; CDR3 protein: CASSDRAETQYF; V gene: TRBV2; J gene: TRBJ2-5; D gene: .; clone size: .
CDR3 DNA: TGTGCCACCAGTGATTTACCAGGGGAGCATATGGAAGCTTTCTTT; CDR3 protein: CATSDLPGEHMEAFF; V gene: TRBV24-1; J gene: TRBJ1-1; D gene: .; clone size: many
CDR3 DNA: TGCGCCAGCAGCTGGGGGACAGCTATGAACACTGAAGCTTTCTTT; CDR3 protein: CASSWGTAMNTEAFF; V gene: TRBV5-1; J gene: TRBJ1-1; D gene: TRBD1; clone size: .
CDR3 DNA: TGTGCCGGATTAGACAGGGGGCCAACTGAAGCTTTCTTT; CDR3 protein: CAGLDRGPTEAFF; V gene: TRBV21-1; J gene: TRBJ1-1; D gene: .; clone size: many
CDR3 DNA: TGTGCCAGCAGCCCTTACAGGGCCATGAACACTGAAGCTTTCTTT; CDR3 protein: CASSPYRAMNTEAFF; V gene: TRBV7-2; J gene: TRBJ1-1; D gene: .; clone size: .
CDR3 DNA: TGTGCCAGTAAGGAGATCGACTCGAAACACATTCAGTACTTC; CDR3 protein: CASKEIDSKHIQYF; V gene: TRBV19; J gene: TRBJ2-4; D gene: .; clone size: .
CDR3 DNA: TGTGCCAGCAGTGGCCCAGGGATTAATCAGCCCCAGCATTTT; CDR3 protein: CASSGPGINQPQHF; V gene: TRBV2; J gene: TRBJ1-5; D gene: .; clone size: few
CDR3 DNA: TGTGCCAGCAGCTCGACAGAGAAACTAGGGACACCCCTCCACTTT; CDR3 protein: CASSSTEKLGTPLHF; V gene: TRBV5-6; J gene: TRBJ1-6; D gene: .; clone size: many